The 20 T cell receptor beta chains presented below share a single source sample, sequenced in a study of CD8+CD57+ T cells in acquired aplastic anemia. According to the study, genomic DNA was the template for TCR beta VDJ and CDR3 profiling. TCRdb re-derived calls from the reads in MiXCR, one entry per CDR3 protein. There are 200,000 or so distinct CDR3 sequences in the sample; around three fifths occur only once, and about 60% lies in the top ten. Patients selected for sequencing had displayed CD8+CD57+ cell expansion by flow cytometry. The sequenced sample consisted of sorted CD4+, CD8+, or CD8+CD57+ T cells (not recorded which) from PBMCs. Every receptor here comes from a human donor with aplastic anemia.

V gene TRBV5-1 combines with J gene TRBJ1-5, with D unresolved. This CDR3 is 15 amino acids long. The germline gives CDR1 SGHRS, CDR2 YFSETQ. V lost 0 bases, J lost 4 bases, and 11 bases lay in between. The CDR3 reads CASSLGLEGNQPQHF. The CDR3 DNA is TGCGCCAGCAGCTTGGGTTTAGAAGGGAATCAGCCCCAGCATTTT.

The chain links TRBV6-1 to TRBJ2-5; D may be TRBD2 (6 bases). In germline, CDR1 is MNHNS, CDR2 SASEGT. Trimming left V 4 bases short and J 3 bases short, with 15 bases between. The length of the CDR3 is 15 residues. CDR3 DNA sequence: TGTGCCAGCAGTGCCAGACCTAGCGCAGAAGAGACCCAGTACTTC. This sequence encodes CASSARPSAEETQYF.

The chain joins TRBV5-1 to TRBJ1-6, with 10 positions matching TRBD1. CDR3 length: 15 amino acids. With V trimmed by 4 bases and J by 7 bases, 5 bases remained unmatched. The germline V gene encodes CDR1 SGHRS and CDR2 YFSETQ. In DNA form, the CDR3 reads TGCGCCAGCAGCGGGGGGACAGGGGTGAATTCACCCCTCCACTTT. Translating gives CASSGGTGVNSPLHF.

V gene TRBV24-1 combines with J gene TRBJ2-3; 7 bases are a match to TRBD1. The J segment lost 0 bases and the V segment lost 10 bases, leaving 9 bases of the junction unmatched. This CDR3 spans 15 amino acids. Germline V gene sequence: CDR1 KGHDR, CDR2 SFDVKD. CDR3 amino acids: CATSPGTASTDTQYF. Written as DNA, the CDR3 is TGTGCCACTTCCCCGGGGACAGCTAGCACAGATACGCAGTATTTT.

This sequence joins TRBV24-1 and TRBJ2-3, with TRBD1 as a possible D gene (6 bases). The ends were cut back, 5 bases at V and 0 bases at J, with 11 bases in the middle. There are 15 residues in the CDR3. The germline gives CDR1 KGHDR, CDR2 SFDVKD. The CDR3 nucleotides read TGTGCCACCAGTGTTAGGCAGGGGAGCACAGATACGCAGTATTTT. It is translated as CATSVRQGSTDTQYF.

This clonotype was seen more than once but under ten times. V is TRBV29-1 and J is TRBJ2-1; 10 nucleotides match TRBD2. V trimming: 6 bases; J trimming: 4 bases; junction bases outside the gene matches: 12. CDR1 is SQVTM, CDR2 ANQGSEA, per germline. The CDR3 extends over 16 amino acids. The CDR3 nucleotides read TGCAGCGTGGGGCCTAGCGGGAGTAGAGTGTACAATGAGCAGTTCTTC. This codes for CSVGPSGSRVYNEQFF.

The V and J genes are TRBV7-3 and TRBJ2-1; D uncertain. Per the germline V gene, CDR1 is SGHTA and CDR2 is FQGTGA. This CDR3 region has 15 residues. V shed 2 bases and J shed 3 bases, with 11 bases lying between them. The CDR3 bases are TGTGCCAGCAGCTTAGCAGGTCCTGACTACAATGAGCAGTTCTTC. Translating it yields CASSLAGPDYNEQFF. The full variable domain, its missing parts supplied by reference TRBV7-3 and TRBJ2-1, is GAGVSQTPSNKVTEKGKYVELRCDPISGHTALYWYRQSLGQGPEFLIYFQGTGAADDSGLPNDRFFAVRPEGSVSTLKIQRTERGDSAVYLCASSLAGPDYNEQFFGPGTRLTVL.

The rearrangement uses TRBV6-4 and TRBJ1-2; a possible D gene is TRBD1 (6 bases). V was pared by 6 bases and J by 4 bases, with 24 bases between. The germline gives CDR1 MRHNA, CDR2 SNTAGT. The CDR3 is made up of 17 amino acids. DNA for the CDR3: TGTGCCAGCAGCTTAGGCCCCGGGGCAGGGGAAGCCTATGGCTACACCTTC. It encodes CASSLGPGAGEAYGYTF.

The chain uses TRBV7-6 and TRBJ2-7, with 12 nucleotides matching TRBD2. Germline V CDR1 and CDR2: SGHVS, FNYEAQ. CDR3 length: 16 residues. V gave up 3 bases and J gave up 2 bases; unmatched junction bases: 5. The DNA of the CDR3 is TGTGCCAGCAGCTTGTGGACTAGCGGGGCCACCTACGAGCAGTACTTC. Protein sequence: CASSLWTSGATYEQYF.

This clonotype has just one count. The V gene is TRBV6-1, the J gene TRBJ2-5; 7 nucleotides align to TRBD1. The germline V gene has CDR1 MNHNS and CDR2 SASEGT. With 9 bases clipped from V and 5 bases from J, the junction kept 9 bases outside the gene matches. This CDR3 has 13 amino acids. The CDR3 coding sequence is TGTGCCAGTGGGCCGGGACAGCTTGAGACCCAGTACTTC. It translates to CASGPGQLETQYF.

The chain carries TRBV11-2 and TRBJ2-5; unclear D gene. Trimming left V 1 base short and J 5 bases short, with 5 bases between. The CDR3 is made up of 12 amino acids. Germline-derived CDR1 and CDR2 are SGHAT and FQNNGV. DNA for the CDR3: TGTGCCAGCAGCTTAGGGCCGGAGACCCAGTACTTC. Translated: CASSLGPETQYF.

The J gene is TRBJ2-1, the V gene TRBV7-2; D uncertain. The ends were cut back, 5 bases at V and 4 bases at J, with 9 bases in the middle. CDR1 is SGHTA, CDR2 FQGNSA, per germline. The CDR3 loop spans 13 amino acids. The CDR3: CASSPLLYNEQFF. CDR3 in DNA: TGTGCCAGCAGCCCTCTCCTATACAATGAGCAGTTCTTC.

The chain is built from TRBV7-9 and TRBJ2-5, with D perhaps given as TRBD1 or TRBD2 (5 bases each). Trimming removed 0 bases from V and 1 base from J, with 12 bases in between. CDR3 length equals 16 residues. CDR1 is SEHNR, CDR2 FQNEAQ, per germline (reference sequence). The CDR3 spells CASSLALGALQETQYF. The CDR3 region has the DNA TGTGCCAGCAGCTTAGCGCTCGGGGCCCTCCAAGAGACCCAGTACTTC.

For this clonotype: The germline gene is not matched at one end of the junction; a read error may be the cause. The V and J genes are TRBV6-6 and TRBJ2-3; D unclear. CDR1 and CDR2 (germline): MNHNY, SVGAGI (reference sequence). The CDR3 loop spans 15 amino acids. The CDR3 here is CARSESVESTDTQYF. CDR3 nucleotide sequence: TGTGCCAGGAGTGAGAGCGTGGAGAGCACAGACACGCAGTATTTT.

This clonotype appeared many times. The chain couples TRBV7-9 to TRBJ2-7; no definite D call. Germline lookup yields CDR1 SEHNR and CDR2 FQNEAQ (reference sequence). V lost 4 bases and J lost 3, with 22 bases in between. The CDR3 extends over 17 amino acids. CDR3 DNA: TGTGCCAGCAGCTCCACTACTCGGACGTCTGGAGTCTACGAGCAGTACTTC. This codes for CASSSTTRTSGVYEQYF.

The chain combines TRBV15 with TRBJ1-6; 7 bases are a match to TRBD1. The V gene's germline CDR1 is LNHNV and CDR2 YYDKDF (reference sequence). The ends lost 5 bases at V and 10 bases at J; junction bases unmatched: 8. This CDR3 comprises 14 residues. The CDR3 sequence: CATSVDREKSPLHF. CDR3 nucleotide sequence: TGTGCCACCAGCGTAGACAGGGAAAAGTCACCCCTCCACTTT. Supplemented by reference TRBV15 and TRBJ1-6, the full variable domain reads DAMVIQNPRYQVTQFGKPVTLSCSQTLNHNVMYWYQQKSSQAPKLLFHYYDKDFNNEADTPDNFQSRRPNTSFCFLDIRSPGLGDTAMYLCATSVDREKSPLHFGNGTRLTVT.

CDR3 amino acids: CASSTGTGPYEQYF. The CDR3 DNA follows: TGTGCCAGCAGCACCGGGACAGGGCCCTACGAGCAGTACTTC. The J gene is TRBJ2-7, the V gene TRBV7-9, with 9 bases matching TRBD1. Unmatched junction bases numbered 4, after V lost 5 bases and J lost 2 bases. Germline lookup yields CDR1 SEHNR and CDR2 FQNEAQ (reference sequence). The CDR3 sequence is 14 residues long.

The CDR3 DNA is TGCAGTGCTGTGAGAGGCGGGAGGCGTGCAGATGAGCAGTTCTTC. The encoded protein is CSAVRGGRRADEQFF. The chain links TRBV20-1 to TRBJ2-1, with 8 bases identical to TRBD2. Germline V gene sequence: CDR1 DFQATT, CDR2 SNEGSKA (reference sequence). CDR3 length: 15 residues. The V and J ends lost 5 bases and 8 bases, in that order; junction bases with no gene match: 14.

This clonotype was seen only once. The rearrangement links TRBV2 to TRBJ1-6; 10 bases agree with TRBD1. This CDR3 is built from 16 residues. CDR1 is SNHLY, CDR2 FYNNEI, per germline. V shed 10 bases, J shed 4 bases, and the junction held 10 bases outside the gene matches. Here the CDR3 DNA reads TGTGCCATCATGACAGGGGGCGTTAATTATAATTCACCCCTCCACTTT. The encoded protein is CAIMTGGVNYNSPLHF. Together with reference TRBV2 and TRBJ1-6, the CDR3 gives the full variable domain: EPEVTQTPSHQVTQMGQEVILRCVPISNHLYFYWYRQILGQKVEFLVSFYNNEISEKSEIFDDQFSVERPDGSNFTLKIRSTKLEDSAMYFCAIMTGGVNYNSPLHFGNGTRLTVT.

This rearrangement joins TRBV7-8 to TRBJ2-5; D uncertain. V was trimmed by 6 bases and J by 5 bases, leaving 13 bases between them. Germline V gives CDR1 SGHVS, CDR2 FQNEAQ. The CDR3 sequence is 13 residues long. The CDR3 DNA reads TGTGCCAGCAGTCCGGACCCAGTCGAGACCCAGTACTTC. It codes for CASSPDPVETQYF.